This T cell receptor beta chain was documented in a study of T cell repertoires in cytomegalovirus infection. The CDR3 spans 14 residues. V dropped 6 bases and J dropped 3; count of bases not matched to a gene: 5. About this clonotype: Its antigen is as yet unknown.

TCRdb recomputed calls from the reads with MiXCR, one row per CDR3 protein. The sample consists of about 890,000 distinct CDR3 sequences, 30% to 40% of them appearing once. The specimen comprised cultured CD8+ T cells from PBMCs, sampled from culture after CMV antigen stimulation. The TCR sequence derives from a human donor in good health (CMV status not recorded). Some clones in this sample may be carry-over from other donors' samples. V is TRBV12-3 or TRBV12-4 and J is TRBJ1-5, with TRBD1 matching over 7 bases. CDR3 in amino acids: CASRFTGVNQPQHF. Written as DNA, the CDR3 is TGTGCCAGCAGGTTTACAGGGGTCAATCAGCCCCAGCATTTT.